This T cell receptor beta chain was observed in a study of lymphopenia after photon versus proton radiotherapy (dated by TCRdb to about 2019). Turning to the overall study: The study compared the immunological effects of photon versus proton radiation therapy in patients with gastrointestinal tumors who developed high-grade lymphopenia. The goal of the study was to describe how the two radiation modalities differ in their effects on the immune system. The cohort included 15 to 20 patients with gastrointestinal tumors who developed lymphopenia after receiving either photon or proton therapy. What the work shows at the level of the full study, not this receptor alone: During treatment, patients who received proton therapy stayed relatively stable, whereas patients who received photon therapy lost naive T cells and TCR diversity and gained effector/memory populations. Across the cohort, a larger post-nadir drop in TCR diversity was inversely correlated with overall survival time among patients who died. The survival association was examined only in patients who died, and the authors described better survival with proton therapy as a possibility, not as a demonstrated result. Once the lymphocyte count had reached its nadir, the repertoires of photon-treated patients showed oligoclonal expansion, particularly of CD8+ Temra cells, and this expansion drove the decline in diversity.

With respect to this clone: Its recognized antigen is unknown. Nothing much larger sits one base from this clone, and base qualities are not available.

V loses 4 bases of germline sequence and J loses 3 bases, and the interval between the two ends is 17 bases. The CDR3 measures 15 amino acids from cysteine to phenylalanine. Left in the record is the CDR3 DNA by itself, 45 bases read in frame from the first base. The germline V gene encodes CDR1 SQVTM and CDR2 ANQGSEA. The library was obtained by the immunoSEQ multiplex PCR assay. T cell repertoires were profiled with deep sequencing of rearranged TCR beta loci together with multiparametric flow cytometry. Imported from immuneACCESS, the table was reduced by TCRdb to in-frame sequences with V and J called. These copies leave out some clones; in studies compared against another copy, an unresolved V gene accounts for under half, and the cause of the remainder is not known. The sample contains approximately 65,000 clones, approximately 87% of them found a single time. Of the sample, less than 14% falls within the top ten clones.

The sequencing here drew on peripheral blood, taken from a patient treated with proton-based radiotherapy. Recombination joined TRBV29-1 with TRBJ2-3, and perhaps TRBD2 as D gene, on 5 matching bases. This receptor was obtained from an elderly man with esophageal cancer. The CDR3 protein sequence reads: CSVVGLAQRTDTQYF. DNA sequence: TGCAGCGTTGTAGGTCTAGCTCAGAGGACAGATACGCAGTATTTT.